This T cell receptor (beta chain) stems from a study of Graves' ophthalmopathy and Graves' hyperthyroidism. Broader study findings: In blood appeared most of the expanded thyroid clonotypes whose frequency exceeded 0.001. This model predicted ophthalmopathy progression (sensitivity roughly 64%, specificity 72.22%).

The CDR3 has 14 amino acids. V gave up 5 bases and J gave up 3 bases, with 13 bases separating them. Germline CDR1 is SEHNR and CDR2 is FQNEAQ (reference sequence). Clinical symptoms, serum thyroxine, TRAb, thyroid ultrasound and orbital computed tomography formed the basis of diagnosis. Amplified TCR beta CDR3 regions were obtained using RNA transcripts as template. HTBI primers served in a first-round RT-PCR, which a second-round multiplex PCR followed. From the multiplex PCR reads, TCRdb called clonotypes with MiXCR, one entry per CDR3 protein. The sample has almost 400,000 distinct CDR3 sequences, approximately 20% seen once. Notes on this clonotype: Its antigen remains unknown.

Input material: peripheral blood. This TCR was recovered from a woman between 18 and 29 years old with Graves' ophthalmopathy. This chain joins TRBV7-9 and TRBJ1-2; D not certain. CDR3 sequence (DNA): TGTGCCAGCAGCCTTAGGCCCGTAGACTATGGCTACACCTTC. This gives the protein CASSLRPVDYGYTF.